These T cell receptor beta chains were read from a single sample in a study of blood T cells in healthy people across ages. Each CDR3 protein gets one entry after TCRdb re-called the 5' RACE reads with MiXCR. The sample has around 670,000 distinct CDR3 sequences; approximately 30% are singletons. Sequenced sample: blood. The receptor source for this set is a woman older than 75 in good health. The CDR3 runs from the conserved cysteine through the conserved F or W. Fields, in order: D gene, clone size, J gene, V gene, CDR3 DNA, CDR3 protein. D genes are given only for firm matches. Not all rows give a size; the values are once, few, many and, for expanded clones, a class.

D: TRBD2; size: many; J: TRBJ2-5; V: TRBV6-2/TRBV6-3; DNA: TGTGCCAGCAGTTACGCGGGGGGGCCCACTGAGCAGTACTTC; CDR3: CASSYAGGPTEQYF
D: TRBD1; size: NA; J: TRBJ1-2; V: TRBV6-5; DNA: TGTGCCAGCAGTTACTATCCGGGACAGCGAGGACGTGGCTACACCTTC; CDR3: CASSYYPGQRGRGYTF
D: TRBD2; size: many; J: TRBJ2-1; V: TRBV20-1; DNA: TGCAGTGCTAGAGGCCAGCGGGGATACAATGAGCAGTTCTTC; CDR3: CSARGQRGYNEQFF
D: NA; size: NA; J: TRBJ1-4; V: TRBV7-9; DNA: TGTGCCAGCAGCCCAGACACGGCCGGGGTGTTTTTT; CDR3: CASSPDTAGVFF
D: NA; size: NA; J: TRBJ1-1; V: TRBV27; DNA: TGTGCCAGCAGTCCTCGGGGGAGACCTGAAGCTTTCTTT; CDR3: CASSPRGRPEAFF
D: NA; size: NA; J: TRBJ2-1; V: TRBV4-1; DNA: TGCGCCAGCAGCCAAGATGCGGACCCAGGGAGCTCCTACAATGAGCAGTTCTTC; CDR3: CASSQDADPGSSYNEQFF
D: NA; size: NA; J: TRBJ1-4; V: TRBV6-2/TRBV6-3; DNA: TGTGCCAGCAGTACCTCCGCAACTAATGAAAAACTGTTTTTT; CDR3: CASSTSATNEKLFF
D: NA; size: once; J: TRBJ2-3; V: TRBV20-1; DNA: TGCAGTGCTAGAGGCCTCCTCACGGGGGATACGCAGTATTTT; CDR3: CSARGLLTGDTQYF
D: TRBD2; size: NA; J: TRBJ2-1; V: TRBV5-4; DNA: TGTGCCAGCAGCTCTAGCGGGTCTCTCTCCTACAATGAGCAGTTCTTC; CDR3: CASSSSGSLSYNEQFF
D: TRBD2; size: many; J: TRBJ2-1; V: TRBV5-1; DNA: TGCGCCAGCATACTAGCGGGGGGAAATGAGCAGTTCTTC; CDR3: CASILAGGNEQFF
D: NA; size: many; J: TRBJ2-3; V: TRBV12-3/TRBV12-4; DNA: TGTGCCAGCAGTTTAGGGGCGGCTAGCACAGATACGCAGTATTTT; CDR3: CASSLGAASTDTQYF
D: NA; size: many; J: TRBJ2-7; V: TRBV9; DNA: TGTGCCAGCAGCGTAGCTTGGGGGGACTACGAGCAGTACTTC; CDR3: CASSVAWGDYEQYF
D: TRBD1; size: many; J: TRBJ1-2; V: TRBV18; DNA: TGTGCCAGCTCACCAAAACTTAGACAGGGTGCCAATGGCTACACCTTC; CDR3: CASSPKLRQGANGYTF
D: TRBD1; size: NA; J: TRBJ2-7; V: TRBV14; DNA: TGTGCCAGCAGCCAAGATTGGACAGGGTATTACAATGAGCAGTACTTC; CDR3: CASSQDWTGYYNEQYF
D: NA; size: few; J: TRBJ2-1; V: TRBV28; DNA: TGTGCCAGCAGTTTACGGACTACCCACAATGAGCAGTTCTTC; CDR3: CASSLRTTHNEQFF
D: TRBD2; size: many; J: TRBJ2-5; V: TRBV7-2; DNA: TGTGCCAGCAGCCACCAGAGTAGCGGGGGGGGACCGACAGAGACCCAGTACTTC; CDR3: CASSHQSSGGGPTETQYF
D: NA; size: few; J: TRBJ1-4; V: TRBV5-1; DNA: TGCGCCAGCAGCTCGGAGATAACGGGAGGGCTGTTTTTT; CDR3: CASSSEITGGLFF
D: TRBD1; size: few; J: TRBJ2-1; V: TRBV9; DNA: TGTGCCAGCAGCGTAGAGGGACAGGGGGGGAATGAGCAGTTCTTC; CDR3: CASSVEGQGGNEQFF
D: TRBD1; size: NA; J: TRBJ2-1; V: TRBV2; DNA: TGTGCCAGCTGTGAGGACAGGGGGCAATACAATGAGCAGTTCTTC; CDR3: CASCEDRGQYNEQFF
D: TRBD1; size: many; J: TRBJ1-2; V: TRBV7-2; DNA: TGTGCCAGCAGCCAACGACAGGGGCTAAACTATGGCTACACCTTC; CDR3: CASSQRQGLNYGYTF
D: TRBD2; size: many; J: TRBJ2-1; V: TRBV20-1; DNA: TGCAGTCACCTGCGTCCCCTAGCGGGGGGTAATGAGCAGTTCTTC; CDR3: CSHLRPLAGGNEQFF
D: NA; size: many; J: TRBJ2-5; V: TRBV11-1; DNA: TGTGCCAGCAGCCCGCGACAGCCCCAAGAGACCCAGTACTTC; CDR3: CASSPRQPQETQYF
D: NA; size: many; J: TRBJ1-5; V: TRBV27; DNA: TGTGCCAGCAGTACTAGACAGGTGGGCAATCAGCCCCAGCATTTT; CDR3: CASSTRQVGNQPQHF
D: NA; size: few; J: TRBJ1-1; V: TRBV7-3; DNA: TGTGCCGGCAGCTTAAGGGGGGCCCAGAACACTGAAACTTTCTTT; CDR3: CAGSLRGAQNTETFF
D: NA; size: NA; J: TRBJ1-2; V: TRBV20-1; DNA: TGCAGTGCTAGACACGGGATAGATAACTATGGCTACACCTTC; CDR3: CSARHGIDNYGYTF
D: NA; size: once; J: TRBJ2-3; V: TRBV14; DNA: TGTACCAGCAGCCAAGTCCCCACTCATGCGCAGTATTTT; CDR3: CTSSQVPTHAQYF
D: NA; size: few; J: TRBJ2-1; V: TRBV18; DNA: TGTGCCAGCTCACCTGAGTTTTTGGACCGCAACAATGAGCAGTTCTTC; CDR3: CASSPEFLDRNNEQFF
D: NA; size: NA; J: TRBJ2-5; V: TRBV4-1; DNA: TGCGCCAGCAGCCAAGTGTCGAAGGGGAAAGGCAATGAACAGTACTTC; CDR3: CASSQVSKGKGNEQYF
D: NA; size: once; J: TRBJ1-2; V: TRBV29-1; DNA: TGCAGCGCTGAGGACGGGGGCTATGGCTACACCTTC; CDR3: CSAEDGGYGYTF
D: NA; size: NA; J: TRBJ2-3; V: TRBV20-1; DNA: TGCAGTGCTAGGATGACTAAATCGGGGCCAGATACGCAGTATTTT; CDR3: CSARMTKSGPDTQYF